These 30 T cell receptor beta chains were all obtained from the same sample, sequenced in a study of monozygotic twins with cystic fibrosis. The table came from immunoSEQ multiplex PCR; TCRdb's copy has only in-frame clones and leaves some out. The profile shows around 34,000 clones, under 70% of them singletons. Sequences were obtained from blood. The receptors here all came from a girl aged 10 to 17 with cystic fibrosis.

This clone was seen a handful of times. The V gene is TRBV6-1, the J gene TRBJ2-7; 11 bases map to TRBD1. The length of the CDR3 is 16 residues. Looked up from germline, CDR1 is MNHNS and CDR2 is SASEGT. V lost 1 base and J lost 6; bases outside the gene matches: 8. CDR3 DNA sequence: TGTGCCAGCAGTGAAGTAGTAGGACAGGGGGCAGGCGAGCAGTACTTC. Translation: CASSEVVGQGAGEQYF.

This clone was counted a single time. The rearrangement joins TRBV4-2 to TRBJ2-1, with 12 nucleotides matching TRBD2. The CDR3 consists of 18 residues. Germline loops: CDR1 LGHNA, CDR2 YNFKEQ. V lost 0 bases, J lost 7 bases, and 10 bases stayed unmatched. The CDR3 bases are TGTGCCAGCAGCCAAGATAATGGCCTAGCGGGAGGGGAGAATGAGCAGTTCTTC. This translates into CASSQDNGLAGGENEQFF.

This clone was counted only a few times. The chain uses TRBV2 and TRBJ1-1; the D is unclear. This CDR3 is built from 13 residues. Germline CDR1 reads SNHLY; CDR2 reads FYNNEI. The V and J ends lost 2 bases and 5 bases respectively, with 9 bases between them. This CDR3 is CASSETRETEAFF. The CDR3 bases are TGTGCCAGCAGTGAAACCCGGGAAACTGAAGCTTTCTTT.

The table lists this clone with a few counts. This chain joins TRBV11-2 and TRBJ1-1; D perhaps matches TRBD1 (6 bases). Trimming removed 5 bases from V and 1 base from J, with 17 bases in between. Germline values: CDR1 SGHAT, CDR2 FQNNGV. The CDR3 contains 16 residues. CDR3 sequence (DNA): TGTGCCAGCAGCACCCGGGGGGCGCTTAAGAACACTGAAGCTTTCTTT. Translated: CASSTRGALKNTEAFF. The full variable domain, with the rest looked up from reference TRBV11-2 and TRBJ1-1, is EAGVAQSPRYKIIEKRQSVAFWCNPISGHATLYWYQQILGQGPKLLIQFQNNGVVDDSQLPKDRFSAERLKGVDSTLKIQPAKLEDSAVYLCASSTRGALKNTEAFFGQGTRLTVV.

About this clone itself: Compared with germline, one end of the junction differs, possibly owing to a read error. V is TRBV7-9 and J is TRBJ2-1; D gene unclear. There are 15 residues in the CDR3. Germline V lookup: CDR1 SEHNR, CDR2 FQNEAQ (reference sequence). CDR3 nucleotides: TGTGCCAGCAACTTAGTACCGGTTTGGGGCAATGAGCAGTTCTTC. It is translated as CASNLVPVWGNEQFF.

The rearrangement joins TRBV4-3 to TRBJ2-1; 13 nucleotides agree with TRBD2. The CDR3 is 16 amino acids. Trimming took 3 bases from V and 5 from J; bases not matched to a gene: 4. Germline V gene lookup returns CDR1 LGHNA and CDR2 YSLEER. The CDR3 region is CASSQGTSGDNNEQFF. CDR3 nucleotide sequence: TGCGCCAGCAGCCAGGGGACTAGCGGGGACAACAATGAGCAGTTCTTC.

With respect to this clone: The junction departs from the called germline gene at one end, perhaps through a read error. The V call is TRBV9, the J call TRBJ1-1; D unclear. This CDR3 has 13 amino acids. CDR1 and CDR2 from the germline V gene are SGDLS and YYNGEE. CDR3 residues: CASSGGLNTEAFF. The CDR3 bases are TGCGCCAGCAGTGGTGGGCTGAACACTGAAGCTTTCTTT.

The V and J genes are TRBV5-1 and TRBJ2-5; D remains ambiguous. This CDR3 region has 14 residues. Germline V gene lookup returns CDR1 SGHRS and CDR2 YFSETQ. Trimming shortened V by 0 bases and J by 0 bases, and 6 bases separated the two germline ends. The CDR3 DNA reads TGCGCCAGCAGCTTGGAGGCGCACCAAGAGACCCAGTACTTC. Translation gives CASSLEAHQETQYF.

J is TRBJ1-2 and V is TRBV15; 7 nucleotides match TRBD1. Trimming at V came to 0 bases and at J to 2 bases, leaving 6 bases not matched to a gene. The germline CDR1 and CDR2 sequences are LNHNV and YYDKDF (reference sequence). This CDR3 contains 16 residues. The CDR3 nucleotides are TGTGCCACCAGCAGAGATAGGTGGACAGGCAACTATGGCTACACCTTC. Translation: CATSRDRWTGNYGYTF.

This clone turned up a few times. The chain is built from TRBV19 and TRBJ2-7, with 9 bases matching TRBD2. The germline V gene has CDR1 LNHDA and CDR2 SQIVND (reference sequence). The V and J ends lost 5 bases and 3 bases, in that order; junction bases with no gene match: 5. The CDR3 has 14 residues. The CDR3, as DNA: TGTGCCAGTAGTCCTTCTAGCGGGAACTACGAGCAGTACGTC. As protein: CASSPSSGNYEQYV.

The genes are TRBV27 and TRBJ2-5; 10 positions match TRBD2. This CDR3 is 16 amino acids long. Unmatched junction bases numbered 3, after V lost 1 base and J lost 1 base. Germline values: CDR1 MNHEY, CDR2 SMNVEV (reference sequence). The CDR3 DNA sequence: TGTGCCAGCAGTTTATACTTAGCGGGAGGCCAAGAGACCCAGTACTTC. This codes for CASSLYLAGGQETQYF.

The V and J genes are TRBV28 and TRBJ2-5, with D perhaps assigned TRBD1 or TRBD2 (5 bases each). Per the germline V gene, CDR1 is MDHEN and CDR2 is SYDVKM. Trimming removed 6 bases from V and 4 bases from J, with 12 bases in between. The CDR3 totals 13 residues. The CDR3 sequence is CASSPGRAETQYF. DNA for the CDR3: TGTGCCAGCAGCCCGGGGCGCGCAGAGACCCAGTACTTC.

The chain combines TRBV7-2 with TRBJ2-7; D might be TRBD1 (6 bases). Per germline, CDR1 SGHTA and CDR2 FQGNSA. Trimming removed 5 bases from V and 5 bases from J, with 25 bases in between. This CDR3 is built from 17 residues. This CDR3 is CASSARGGAARVNEQYF. The CDR3, as DNA: TGTGCCAGCAGCGCCCGTGGGGGCGCGGCCAGGGTCAACGAGCAGTACTTC.

The V and J genes are TRBV4-1 and TRBJ2-7; 7 bases map to TRBD1. Trimming at V came to 0 bases and at J to 3 bases, leaving 8 bases not matched to a gene. Germline V gene sequence: CDR1 MGHRA, CDR2 YSYEKL. The CDR3 runs to 16 residues. This CDR3 is CASSQERGQARYEQYF. DNA for the CDR3: TGCGCCAGCAGCCAAGAGAGAGGACAGGCCCGCTACGAGCAGTACTTC.

Written as DNA, the CDR3 is TGTGCCAGCAAGCCACGGGAGGCGGGCGTACGCGCAGATACGCAGTATTTT. It specifies CASKPREAGVRADTQYF. The chain uses TRBV2 and TRBJ2-3, with TRBD2 matching 7 bases. Germline CDR1 is SNHLY and CDR2 is FYNNEI. Trimming removed 7 bases from V and 4 bases from J; junction bases left unmatched: 17. The CDR3 has 17 amino acids. Using reference TRBV2 and TRBJ2-3 for the parts outside the CDR3, the full variable domain is EPEVTQTPSHQVTQMGQEVILRCVPISNHLYFYWYRQILGQKVEFLVSFYNNEISEKSEIFDDQFSVERPDGSNFTLKIRSTKLEDSAMYFCASKPREAGVRADTQYFGPGTRLTVL.

The chain couples TRBV25-1 to TRBJ1-3, with no clear D. V dropped 0 bases and J dropped 0 bases, with 9 bases sitting between them. CDR3 length equals 16 residues. Germline V lookup: CDR1 MGHDK, CDR2 SYGVNS. CDR3 region: CASSEYTIRSGNTIYF. CDR3 coding DNA: TGTGCCAGCAGTGAATATACAATCCGCTCTGGAAACACCATATATTTT.

The gene calls are TRBV7-9 and TRBJ2-1; 9 bases are shared with TRBD2. CDR1 and CDR2 (germline): SEHNR, FQNEAQ (reference sequence). The V segment lost 5 bases and the J segment 7 bases; nucleotides outside the gene matches: 12. The CDR3 is 16 amino acids. CDR3 nucleotides: TGTGCCAGCAGCCCGTTAGCGGGAGCTACCAGGAATGAGCAGTTCTTC. Its translation: CASSPLAGATRNEQFF.

The chain combines TRBV4-2 with TRBJ2-6, with D tentatively TRBD1 or TRBD2 (5 bases each). Per germline, CDR1 LGHNA and CDR2 YNFKEQ. Trimming cost V 1 base and J 3 bases, with 13 bases left between them. The CDR3 covers 17 residues. CDR3 coding DNA: TGTGCCAGCAGCCAAGGGGGGTGGGGATTTGGGGCCAACGTCCTGACTTTC. Protein sequence: CASSQGGWGFGANVLTF.

The gene calls are TRBV4-2 and TRBJ1-4; the D is unclear. V shed 1 base and J shed 2 bases, with 14 bases lying between them. The germline gives CDR1 LGHNA, CDR2 YNFKEQ. The CDR3 has 17 amino acids. DNA for the CDR3: TGTGCCAGCAGCCAAGGAGGTTCGGGATGGACTAATGAAAAACTGTTTTTT. This codes for CASSQGGSGWTNEKLFF.

The chain uses TRBV27 and TRBJ2-7; 9 nucleotides line up with TRBD2. The germline gives CDR1 MNHEY, CDR2 SMNVEV (reference sequence). CDR3 size: 12 residues. J lost 5 bases, V lost 6 bases, and 2 bases had no gene match. CDR3 sequence (DNA): TGTGCCAGCAGGGTAGCGGGGGACGAGCAGTACTTC. Translating it yields CASRVAGDEQYF.

This chain connects TRBV30 to TRBJ2-7, with 8 bases aligning to TRBD2. After removal of 3 bases from V and 3 bases from J, the junction contained 19 bases not matched to a gene. Per the germline V gene, CDR1 is GTSNPN and CDR2 is SVGIG (reference sequence). The CDR3 consists of 18 residues. CDR3 nucleotides: TGTGCCTGGAGGCCCCACTTGGCGGGAGGCCTCGTCCGCTACGAGCAGTACTTC. Its protein product is CAWRPHLAGGLVRYEQYF.

V usage is TRBV20-1 and J usage is TRBJ2-3, with D uncertain. Germline assignment: CDR1 DFQATT and CDR2 SNEGSKA (reference sequence). The V end was cut by 6 bases, the J end by 5 bases, with 9 bases between. The CDR3 loop spans 11 amino acids. CDR3 residues: CSASRLDTQYF. The CDR3 region has the DNA TGCAGTGCCTCTCGGTTAGATACGCAGTATTTT.

This rearrangement joins TRBV28 to TRBJ2-5, with TRBD2 matching 7 bases. Germline V CDR1 and CDR2: MDHEN, SYDVKM. This CDR3 comprises 14 residues. Trimming at V came to 4 bases and at J to 4 bases, leaving 6 bases not matched to a gene. CDR3 loop: CASSSPGRAETQYF. The CDR3 coding sequence is TGTGCCAGCAGTTCCCCGGGGAGGGCAGAGACCCAGTACTTC.

This chain links TRBV14 with TRBJ2-3, with D tentatively TRBD1 or TRBD2 (5 bases each). The CDR3 has 17 residues. Germline lookup yields CDR1 SGHDN and CDR2 FVKESK. Trimming left V 3 bases short and J 4 bases short, with 20 bases between. CDR3 amino acids: CASSQLRGRGSADTQYF. The DNA of the CDR3 is TGTGCCAGCAGCCAGTTGAGGGGAAGGGGATCAGCAGATACGCAGTATTTT.

The V gene is TRBV6-5, the J gene TRBJ2-5; 13 bases line up with TRBD2. The germline gives CDR1 MNHEY, CDR2 SVGAGI. The V segment lost 6 bases and the J segment 3 bases; nucleotides outside the gene matches: 4. The CDR3 runs 15 residues. This chain's CDR3 is CASRRLAGGKETQYF. The CDR3 nucleotides are TGTGCCAGCAGGCGACTAGCGGGAGGCAAAGAGACCCAGTACTTC.

DNA of the CDR3: TGTGCCAGTAGCACGACAGGGGCCATACAAGAGACCCAGTACTTC. This codes for CASSTTGAIQETQYF. The chain joins TRBV19 to TRBJ2-5; 8 bases fit TRBD1. This CDR3 is 15 amino acids long. V was pared by 6 bases and J by 2 bases, with 8 bases of the junction left unmatched. CDR1 is LNHDA and CDR2 is SQIVND in the germline V gene (reference sequence).

The chain recombines TRBV6-6 with TRBJ2-3; tentatively, D is TRBD1 or TRBD2 (5 bases each). Germline V gene data show CDR1 as MNHNY and CDR2 as SVGAGI (reference sequence). Trimming pared 6 bases from V and 0 bases from J, leaving 16 bases between. CDR3 length equals 16 residues. This CDR3 reads CASSIGTHLSTDTQYF. The CDR3 nucleotides read TGTGCCAGCAGCATCGGGACCCACCTTAGCACAGATACGCAGTATTTT.

The V and J genes are TRBV29-1 and TRBJ1-2; 8 nucleotides line up with TRBD1. There are 11 residues in the CDR3. The ends lost 7 bases at V and 6 bases at J; junction bases unmatched: 4. From germline, CDR1 is SQVTM and CDR2 ANQGSEA. The CDR3 region is CSAQGADGYTF. The CDR3 DNA reads TGCAGCGCCCAGGGGGCCGATGGCTACACCTTC.

This sequence joins TRBV9 and TRBJ2-1, with 11 bases matching TRBD2. The CDR3 is 15 amino acids. Germline assignment: CDR1 SGDLS and CDR2 YYNGEE. The trim removed 4 bases at V and 2 bases at J, leaving 2 bases unmatched. Written as DNA, the CDR3 is TGTGCCAGCAGCCCGACTAGCGGGGCCTACAATGAGCAGTTCTTC. Its protein is CASSPTSGAYNEQFF.

The rearrangement links TRBV10-3 to TRBJ1-1; D call uncertain. Germline V gene sequence: CDR1 ENHRY, CDR2 SYGVKD. V was cut by 0 bases and J by 2 bases, with 7 bases left in between. CDR3 size: 14 residues. This CDR3 is CAISESFGNTEAFF. CDR3 sequence (DNA): TGTGCCATCAGTGAGTCGTTTGGTAACACTGAAGCTTTCTTT.